The subject of this entry is one T cell receptor (beta chain). Its antigen is unidentified. This CDR3 spans 13 amino acids. Germline-derived CDR1 and CDR2 are SGHNT and YENEEA. Between the trimmed V and J ends, which lost 5 bases and 12 bases, there was a span of 17 bases. TCRdb itself ran the 5' RACE reads through MiXCR, one entry per CDR3 protein. In the table there are around 250,000 distinct CDR3 sequences, roughly 7.2% of which are singletons. The data derive from a study of T cells after yellow fever vaccination. Study-level findings and limits: Most clones from primary vaccination resurfaced after the booster (96% CD4, about 91% CD8).

Sequencing was performed on CD4+ T cells sorted from PBMCs, taken 15 days after the yellow fever booster vaccination. The clonotype originates from a man younger than 45 who received the YFV17D yellow fever vaccine. The chain carries TRBV11-3 and TRBJ2-1, with no clear D. In DNA form, the CDR3 reads TGTGCCAGCAGCAGAGAGCGTAGCCCTAGGCAGTTCTTC. It translates to CASSRERSPRQFF. The variable domain in full, completed from reference TRBV11-3 and TRBJ2-1, reads EAGVVQSPRYKIIEKKQPVAFWCNPISGHNTLYWYLQNLGQGPELLIRYENEEAVDDSQLPKDRFSAERLKGVDSTLKIQPAELGDSAVYLCASSRERSPRQFFGPGTRLTVL.